These 32 T cell receptor beta chains were all obtained from the same sample, sequenced in a study of blood T cell repertoires in COVID-19. TCRdb's copy holds only in-frame clones and misses some; the assay was immunoSEQ multiplex PCR. Here the sample spans some 200,000 clones, 70% to 90% being singletons. The sequenced sample was peripheral blood. All receptors come from a man older than 75 with acute or convalescent COVID-19.

This clone was picked up a small number of times. The V gene is TRBV27, the J gene TRBJ2-6; unclear D gene. Germline CDR1 is MNHEY and CDR2 is SMNVEV (reference sequence). Trimming pared 5 bases from V and 0 bases from J, leaving 11 bases between. This CDR3 spans 16 amino acids. The CDR3 sequence: CASSPDTSSGANVLTF. In DNA, the CDR3 is TGTGCCAGCAGTCCTGACACGAGCTCTGGGGCCAACGTCCTGACTTTC.

V and J are TRBV6-5 and TRBJ1-5; D remains ambiguous. The V gene lost 2 bases and the J gene lost 3 bases, with 14 bases spanning the gap. CDR3 length: 16 residues. In germline, CDR1 is MNHEY, CDR2 SVGAGI. CDR3 coding DNA: TGTGCCAGCAGTTACGGGAGGGCCCCAAACAATCAGCCCCAGCATTTT. This sequence encodes CASSYGRAPNNQPQHF.

This sequence joins TRBV24-1 and TRBJ1-4, with D maybe TRBD1 (5 bases). Trimming removed 2 bases from V and 10 bases from J, with 22 bases in between. This CDR3 contains 17 residues. Germline CDR1 reads KGHDR; CDR2 reads SFDVKD. The CDR3 loop reads CATSDSTPGTLGGKLFF. The CDR3 coding sequence is TGTGCCACCAGTGATTCGACACCCGGGACCTTGGGGGGAAAACTGTTTTTT.

V usage is TRBV18 and J usage is TRBJ2-3, with no clear D. The germline gives CDR1 KGHSH, CDR2 LQKENI. Deletions cut 3 bases from V and 0 bases from J, with 13 bases between. The CDR3 is made up of 16 amino acids. CDR3 sequence reads: CASSPIAGSSTDTQYF. DNA of the CDR3: TGTGCCAGCTCACCTATCGCAGGATCTAGCACAGATACGCAGTATTTT.

The chain employs TRBV19 and TRBJ1-2; TRBD1 might be the D (5 bases). Germline V CDR1 and CDR2: LNHDA, SQIVND (reference sequence). V lost 7 bases, J lost 4 bases, and 19 bases lay in between. The CDR3 sequence is 15 residues long. CDR3 nucleotides: TGTGCCAGTAACGATTCCCCAGGGAAGAGCTATGGCTACACCTTC. Translating it yields CASNDSPGKSYGYTF.

J is TRBJ2-1 and V is TRBV11-2; 7 bases line up with TRBD1. The ends lost 5 bases at V and 8 bases at J; junction bases unmatched: 6. In germline, CDR1 is SGHAT, CDR2 FQNNGV. CDR3 length: 13 residues. This CDR3 reads CASSNVGGHEQFF. CDR3 coding DNA: TGTGCCAGCAGCAACGTAGGGGGCCATGAGCAGTTCTTC.

The gene calls are TRBV19 and TRBJ1-3; D unclear. This CDR3 has 15 residues. V was trimmed by 5 bases and J by 1 base, leaving 12 bases between them. In germline, CDR1 is LNHDA, CDR2 SQIVND (reference sequence). CDR3: CASSSRGESGNTIYF. The CDR3 nucleotides read TGTGCCAGTAGTTCCCGTGGGGAGTCTGGAAACACCATATATTTT.

The chain uses TRBV5-8 and TRBJ1-4, with 11 nucleotides matching TRBD1. Germline V gene data show CDR1 as SGHTS and CDR2 as YDEGEE. The CDR3 has 14 amino acids. The V segment lost 6 bases and the J segment 8 bases; nucleotides outside the gene matches: 6. The CDR3 DNA follows: TGTGCCAGCACCTGGACAGGGGGCAACGAAAAACTGTTTTTT. This codes for CASTWTGGNEKLFF.

V usage is TRBV24-1 and J usage is TRBJ1-3; D gene ambiguous. Looked up from germline, CDR1 is KGHDR and CDR2 is SFDVKD. This CDR3 region has 12 residues. V lost 9 bases and J 4 bases, leaving 9 bases between the germline ends. As DNA, the CDR3 is TGTGCCACCCCGGGTTCGGGAAACACCATATATTTT. Residues: CATPGSGNTIYF.

The chain joins TRBV27 to TRBJ2-6, with D unresolved. V dropped 3 bases and J dropped 4 bases, with 10 bases sitting between them. This CDR3 region has 15 residues. The germline V gene has CDR1 MNHEY and CDR2 SMNVEV (reference sequence). In nucleotides, the CDR3 is TGTGCCAGCAGTTTCCACAAGTCCGGGGCCAACGTCCTGACTTTC. Translating it yields CASSFHKSGANVLTF.

A few counts support this clone. The chain couples TRBV6-5 to TRBJ2-5, with D uncertain. Per germline, CDR1 MNHEY and CDR2 SVGAGI. With 1 base removed from V and 1 base from J, the gap between germline ends came to 4 bases. The CDR3 totals 13 residues. The CDR3 sequence is CASSYYSQETQYF. CDR3 in DNA: TGTGCCAGCAGTTACTACTCCCAAGAGACCCAGTACTTC.

The chain is built from TRBV11-1 and TRBJ2-1; 7 nucleotides align to TRBD1. The germline CDR1 and CDR2 sequences are SGHAT and FQDESV (reference sequence). With V trimmed by 5 bases and J by 8 bases, 6 bases remained unmatched. The CDR3 contains 13 residues. The DNA for the CDR3 is TGTGCCAGCAGCGATAACAGGGGAGATGAGCAGTTCTTC. Translated, it gives CASSDNRGDEQFF.

This clone was seen only a few times. V gene TRBV10-3 combines with J gene TRBJ2-1, with TRBD2 matching over 9 bases. The CDR3 consists of 13 residues. CDR1 is ENHRY and CDR2 is SYGVKD in the germline V gene. The junction had 4 bases not matched to a gene; V was cut back by 3 bases and J by 10 bases. The CDR3 region is CAISEGGRDEQFF. The CDR3 DNA is TGTGCCATCAGTGAAGGCGGGAGGGACGAGCAGTTCTTC.

The J gene is TRBJ1-6, the V gene TRBV19, with 8 bases lining up with TRBD1. V shed 4 bases, J shed 6 bases, and the junction held 5 bases outside the gene matches. The CDR3 runs 15 residues. Germline V gives CDR1 LNHDA, CDR2 SQIVND (reference sequence). CDR3 residues: CASSTTDRGNSPLHF. CDR3 bases: TGTGCCAGTAGTACGACCGACAGGGGTAATTCACCCCTCCACTTT.

The CDR3 DNA follows: TGCGCCAGCAGCGCTACTAGCGGGCCAATATCCTACAATGAGCAGTTCTTC. Its translation: CASSATSGPISYNEQFF. This sequence joins TRBV5-1 and TRBJ2-1; 9 bases match TRBD2. The CDR3 has 17 residues. J gave up 1 base and V 4 bases, and 9 bases lay outside the gene matches. From germline, CDR1 is SGHRS and CDR2 YFSETQ.

The V gene is TRBV5-1, the J gene TRBJ2-7, with D possibly being TRBD1 (6 bases). Germline V gene lookup returns CDR1 SGHRS and CDR2 YFSETQ. V was pared by 4 bases and J by 6 bases, with 11 bases between. The CDR3 extends over 12 amino acids. The CDR3 nucleotides read TGCGCCAGCAGCCCCCAGGGGTTCGAGCAGTACTTC. As protein: CASSPQGFEQYF.

The chain has TRBV7-9 and TRBJ2-3; 8 positions match TRBD2. This CDR3 has 18 amino acids. V dropped 5 bases and J dropped 4; count of bases not matched to a gene: 17. CDR1 is SEHNR, CDR2 FQNEAQ, per germline (reference sequence). As DNA, the CDR3 is TGTGCCAGCAGCGGACGGCGGGAGGCATGGATGGGCGCAGATACGCAGTATTTT. Its protein is CASSGRREAWMGADTQYF.

The chain uses TRBV18 and TRBJ1-2; no reliable D call. Trimming removed 1 base from V and 3 bases from J, with 6 bases in between. The CDR3 loop spans 13 amino acids. Germline values: CDR1 KGHSH, CDR2 LQKENI. CDR3 bases: TGTGCCAGCTCACCACAGGGAGACTATGGCTACACCTTC. Amino acid sequence: CASSPQGDYGYTF.

The rearrangement links TRBV19 to TRBJ1-2; D might be TRBD1 (5 bases). CDR1 LNHDA and CDR2 SQIVND come from the germline V gene (reference sequence). This CDR3 spans 14 amino acids. Trimming removed 1 base at V and 4 bases at J, with 10 bases between. The CDR3 DNA reads as TGTGCCAGTAGTATAGGGGGCGATTCCTATGGCTACACCTTC. Translation gives CASSIGGDSYGYTF.

This clone was counted only a few times. The V gene is TRBV7-2, the J gene TRBJ2-1; D gene unclear. CDR1 and CDR2 from the germline V gene are SGHTA and FQGNSA. The CDR3 sequence is 14 residues long. Trimming removed 4 bases at V and 3 bases at J, with 10 bases between. The CDR3, as DNA: TGTGCCAGCAGCTCGACTCTTGTCTACAATGAGCAGTTCTTC. This translates into CASSSTLVYNEQFF.

This clone has more than one count but fewer than ten. V is TRBV19 and J is TRBJ1-1; no reliable D call. Germline CDR1 reads LNHDA; CDR2 reads SQIVND (reference sequence). This CDR3 is built from 13 residues. Trimming shortened V by 6 bases and J by 1 base, and 9 bases separated the two germline ends. The CDR3 loop is CASRWGGNTEAFF. The CDR3 bases are TGTGCCAGTAGATGGGGAGGGAACACTGAAGCTTTCTTT.

The chain couples TRBV5-1 to TRBJ2-3; D might be TRBD1 (5 bases). Trimming cost V 4 bases and J 0 bases, with 12 bases left between them. This CDR3 region has 15 residues. Germline CDR1 and CDR2: SGHRS and YFSETQ. The CDR3 bases are TGCGCCAGCAGCGCCAGGACAACGAGCACAGATACGCAGTATTTT. Translated, it gives CASSARTTSTDTQYF.

This clone was detected only once. The J gene is TRBJ2-1, the V gene TRBV11-2; 12 bases map to TRBD2. The CDR3 extends over 17 amino acids. V gave up 5 bases and J gave up 2 bases; unmatched junction bases: 7. From germline, CDR1 is SGHAT and CDR2 FQNNGV. CDR3: CASSLGTSGLAYNEQFF. The CDR3, as DNA: TGTGCCAGCAGCCTCGGGACTAGCGGGTTGGCCTACAATGAGCAGTTCTTC.

This clone has only a few counts. This chain joins TRBV28 and TRBJ2-7; 11 nucleotides match TRBD2. V lost 6 bases, J lost 4 bases, and 5 bases stayed unmatched. CDR1 and CDR2 (germline): MDHEN, SYDVKM. There are 14 residues in the CDR3. CDR3 sequence reads: CASRTGTSGYEQYF. In nucleotides, the CDR3 is TGTGCCAGCAGGACCGGGACTAGCGGTTACGAGCAGTACTTC.

V is TRBV27 and J is TRBJ2-1, with TRBD2 matching 14 bases. Germline assignment: CDR1 MNHEY and CDR2 SMNVEV (reference sequence). The CDR3 totals 18 residues. Trimming removed 7 bases from V and 5 bases from J; junction bases left unmatched: 13. The CDR3 coding sequence is TGTGCCAGCACCCTGAGAGGGACTAGCGGGAGTTTTCACAATGAGCAGTTCTTC. Translation: CASTLRGTSGSFHNEQFF.

V is TRBV18 and J is TRBJ2-1; 9 bases agree with TRBD2. The germline V gene encodes CDR1 KGHSH and CDR2 LQKENI. J was trimmed by 9 bases and V by 2 bases; bases with no gene match: 8. This CDR3 spans 15 amino acids. CDR3 residues: CASSPVAGALGEQFF. The CDR3 DNA is TGTGCCAGCTCACCAGTAGCGGGAGCCTTGGGTGAGCAGTTCTTC.

CDR3 residues: CASSIVAEYNEQFF. The DNA of the CDR3 is TGTGCCAGTAGTATAGTAGCGGAGTACAATGAGCAGTTCTTC. The chain uses TRBV19 and TRBJ2-1; D may be TRBD2 (6 bases). Between the trimmed V and J ends, which lost 1 base and 4 bases, there was a span of 8 bases. The CDR3 length is 14 residues. The V gene's germline CDR1 is LNHDA and CDR2 SQIVND (reference sequence). Filled out from reference TRBV19 and TRBJ2-1, the complete variable domain reads DGGITQSPKYLFRKEGQNVTLSCEQNLNHDAMYWYRQDPGQGLRLIYYSQIVNDFQKGDIAEGYSVSREKKESFPLTVTSAQKNPTAFYLCASSIVAEYNEQFFGPGTRLTVL.

CDR3 in amino acids: CASSPPGHSNQPQHF. The DNA for the CDR3 is TGTGCCAGCTCACCACCGGGACATAGCAATCAGCCCCAGCATTTT. The chain is built from TRBV18 and TRBJ1-5, with TRBD1 as a possible D gene (6 bases). CDR1 and CDR2 from the germline V gene are KGHSH and LQKENI. CDR3 size: 15 residues. V lost 0 bases, J lost 0 bases, and 6 bases lay in between.

The chain employs TRBV18 and TRBJ2-1; D perhaps matches TRBD2 (6 bases). CDR3 size: 17 residues. CDR1 KGHSH and CDR2 LQKENI come from the germline V gene. V was pared by 3 bases and J by 4 bases, with 19 bases between. CDR3 sequence (DNA): TGTGCCAGCTCACCCCTCGGCGGGGAGAACTATTACAATGAGCAGTTCTTC. It yields the protein CASSPLGGENYYNEQFF.

J is TRBJ2-3 and V is TRBV13; no clear D. Germline lookup yields CDR1 PRHDT and CDR2 FYEKMQ (reference sequence). This CDR3 has 12 residues. The V and J ends lost 4 bases and 10 bases respectively, with 12 bases between them. CDR3 in amino acids: CASSSTSLAQYF. The CDR3 nucleotides read TGTGCCAGCAGCTCCACTTCCCTGGCGCAGTATTTT.

The chain joins TRBV5-1 to TRBJ2-2, with a tentative D call TRBD1 (5 bases). V gave up 1 base and J gave up 2 bases, with 9 bases separating them. Germline V gives CDR1 SGHRS, CDR2 YFSETQ. The CDR3 spans 15 residues. This chain's CDR3 is CASSLSWGNTGELFF. In DNA, the CDR3 is TGCGCCAGCAGCTTGTCGTGGGGCAACACCGGGGAGCTGTTTTTT.

This clone was detected once. The CDR3 DNA follows: TGTGCCAGCAGTTTAGACATAATCGGGGAGCTGTTTTTT. Encoded protein: CASSLDIIGELFF. The chain recombines TRBV28 with TRBJ2-2; D is ambiguous. The germline V gene has CDR1 MDHEN and CDR2 SYDVKM. V was clipped by 2 bases and J by 7 bases, with 8 bases between them. The CDR3 is made up of 13 amino acids.